The 30 T cell receptor beta chains given below trace back to one sample, sequenced in a study of metastatic and nonmetastatic thyroid tumors. TCRdb re-clonotyped the PCR reads via MiXCR. The table lists roughly 16,000 clones, about 21% of them singletons, with around an eighth in the top ten. All patients were untreated before thyroid surgery. Sequencing input: blood. These receptors originate from a female donor with papillary thyroid cancer or a benign thyroid nodule (not recorded which). Some clones in this sample may be carry-over from other donors' samples.

This clone is medium-sized within its sample. The chain has TRBV7-3 and TRBJ2-7; D uncertain. The germline V gene encodes CDR1 SGHTA and CDR2 FQGTGA. The length of the CDR3 is 11 residues. V was trimmed by 2 bases and J by 4 bases, leaving 3 bases between them. The chain's CDR3 is CASSLPYEQYF. CDR3 DNA: TGTGCCAGCAGCTTACCTTACGAGCAGTACTTC.

In this sample, this clone turned up many times. The chain links TRBV10-1 to TRBJ2-5; D perhaps matches TRBD1 (5 bases). Germline-derived CDR1 and CDR2 are WNHNN and SYGVQD (reference sequence). V lost 5 bases and J lost 2, with 9 bases in between. There are 13 residues in the CDR3. The CDR3 DNA reads as TGCGCCAGCAGTCAGGGTCGGCAAGAGACCCAGTACTTC. This encodes CASSQGRQETQYF.

By share of the sample, this clone is medium-sized. V and J are TRBV28 and TRBJ2-2; 10 nucleotides agree with TRBD2. Per the germline V gene, CDR1 is MDHEN and CDR2 is SYDVKM. There are 16 residues in the CDR3. V lost 3 bases and J lost 5; bases outside the gene matches: 6. This chain's CDR3 is CASSFPSGSRTGELFF. DNA of the CDR3: TGTGCCAGCAGTTTCCCTAGCGGGAGTCGTACCGGGGAGCTGTTTTTT.

By share, this clone ranks as medium-sized (0.01 to 0.1%). This chain connects TRBV5-1 to TRBJ1-2; tentatively, D is TRBD1 (5 bases). The CDR3 length is 14 residues. Between the trimmed V and J ends, which lost 4 bases and 8 bases, there was a span of 18 bases. CDR1 SGHRS and CDR2 YFSETQ come from the germline V gene. The CDR3 coding sequence is TGCGCCAGCAGCGGGGGGACCGGACAACTCGGCTACACCTTC. This sequence encodes CASSGGTGQLGYTF.

V is TRBV5-5 and J is TRBJ1-4; D not certain. This CDR3 contains 17 residues. V was cut by 2 bases and J by 5 bases, with 19 bases left in between. CDR1 and CDR2 (germline): SGHKS, YYEKEE (reference sequence). CDR3 sequence (DNA): TGTGCCAGCAGCTTCACCCTTTCGGAGGTGGCGAATGAAAAACTGTTTTTT. This sequence encodes CASSFTLSEVANEKLFF.

This clone came up many times. This sequence joins TRBV7-2 and TRBJ2-7; weak D call: TRBD2 (7 bases). From germline, CDR1 is SGHTA and CDR2 FQGNSA. The CDR3 extends over 13 amino acids. Trimming removed 2 bases from V and 6 bases from J, with 11 bases in between. The CDR3: CASSLQRGAEQYF. The CDR3 DNA is TGTGCCAGCAGCTTACAACGGGGGGCCGAGCAGTACTTC.

Many counts were recorded for this clone. The chain combines TRBV3-1 with TRBJ2-3; no clear D gene. CDR1 LGHDT and CDR2 YNNKEL come from the germline V gene (reference sequence). V was trimmed by 3 bases and J by 4 bases, leaving 14 bases between them. The CDR3 runs to 15 residues. In nucleotides, the CDR3 is TGTGCCAGCAGCCAGCAAGCGTTCCTTGCAGATACGCAGTATTTT. It translates to CASSQQAFLADTQYF.

This clone was picked up many times. This chain uses TRBV11-1 with TRBJ2-3, with TRBD2 matching over 8 bases. CDR1 is SGHAT, CDR2 FQDESV, per germline (reference sequence). The CDR3 totals 16 residues. The J segment lost 4 bases and the V segment lost 5 bases, leaving 11 bases of the junction unmatched. For the CDR3, the DNA is TGTGCCAGCAGCCAGACAGGACTAGCAAGTTCAGATACGCAGTATTTT. It yields the protein CASSQTGLASSDTQYF.

The chain links TRBV12-3 or TRBV12-4 to TRBJ2-5, with D unresolved. The V and J ends lost 5 bases and 7 bases respectively, with 20 bases between them. The CDR3 runs to 15 residues. CDR3 region: CASSESGQALRTQYF. In nucleotides, the CDR3 is TGTGCCAGCAGTGAATCGGGCCAGGCACTAAGGACCCAGTACTTC.

There are a few counts of this clone. CDR3 DNA sequence: TGTGCCAGCAGCGACATGGGGGGAGTCTCCTACAATGAGCAGTTCTTC. Protein sequence: CASSDMGGVSYNEQFF. The chain recombines TRBV6-1 with TRBJ2-1, with a possible D match to TRBD2 (6 bases). Trimming took 6 bases from V and 0 from J, leaving 15 bases between them. CDR1 is MNHNS and CDR2 is SASEGT in the germline V gene. The CDR3 length is 16 residues.

This clone has ten or more counts. V and J are TRBV9 and TRBJ2-5, with D maybe TRBD2 (6 bases). Germline V gene data show CDR1 as SGDLS and CDR2 as YYNGEE. This CDR3 has 15 amino acids. Trimming stripped 0 bases from V and 5 bases from J, with 14 bases between. Here the CDR3 reads CASSVATGGTETQYF. In DNA form, the CDR3 reads TGTGCCAGCAGCGTAGCTACAGGAGGGACGGAGACCCAGTACTTC. Supplemented by reference TRBV9 and TRBJ2-5, the full variable domain reads DSGVTQTPKHLITATGQRVTLRCSPRSGDLSVYWYQQSLDQGLQFLIQYYNGEERAKGNILERFSAQQFPDLHSELNLSSLELGDSALYFCASSVATGGTETQYFGPGTRLLVL.

This clone is termed medium-sized. V gene TRBV5-1 combines with J gene TRBJ2-7, with TRBD1 matching over 10 bases. Germline loops: CDR1 SGHRS, CDR2 YFSETQ. V gave up 0 bases and J gave up 6 bases; unmatched junction bases: 9. The CDR3 consists of 16 residues. The CDR3 DNA is TGCGCCAGCAGCTTGGAACCCTCGACAGGGGGCGGCGAGCAGTACTTC. This encodes CASSLEPSTGGGEQYF.

This clone has just a few counts. V is TRBV5-1 and J is TRBJ2-1; D is undetermined. Germline V gene data show CDR1 as SGHRS and CDR2 as YFSETQ. This CDR3 comprises 15 residues. V shed 4 bases and J shed 5 bases, with 16 bases lying between them. CDR3 protein: CASSLSTVSDNEQFF. The CDR3 DNA follows: TGCGCCAGCAGCCTAAGTACAGTATCTGACAATGAGCAGTTCTTC.

This clone is classed as medium-sized. The chain is built from TRBV6-1 and TRBJ1-5, with D possibly TRBD1 on 5 matching bases. The CDR3 totals 17 residues. In germline, CDR1 is MNHNS, CDR2 SASEGT. The germline V and J ends were trimmed by 0 bases and 0 bases, with 12 bases remaining between them. The CDR3 here is CASSEAGTVYSNQPQHF. DNA of the CDR3: TGTGCCAGCAGTGAAGCGGGGACGGTTTATAGCAATCAGCCCCAGCATTTT.

Concerning this clone itself: A much larger clone sits a single nucleotide away, making a read error possible. The chain links TRBV7-7 to TRBJ2-1, with a possible D match to TRBD2 (6 bases). Germline assignment: CDR1 SSHAT and CDR2 FNYEAQ (reference sequence). Trimming cost V 2 bases and J 2 bases, with 10 bases left between them. CDR3 size: 15 residues. The CDR3 region has the DNA TGTGCCAGCAGCTTATATGCGGGACCCTACAATGAGCAGTTCTTC. Translated, it gives CASSLYAGPYNEQFF.

This clone was counted at least ten times. This sequence joins TRBV4-1 and TRBJ2-7; D call uncertain. This CDR3 contains 14 residues. The V and J ends lost 1 base and 3 bases respectively, with 10 bases between them. Looked up from germline, CDR1 is MGHRA and CDR2 is YSYEKL. CDR3 coding DNA: TGCGCCAGCAGCCAAGGTCAGATTAGCTACGAGCAGTACTTC. It codes for CASSQGQISYEQYF.

For this clone: The junction shows a germline mismatch at one end, possibly a read error. V is TRBV20-1 and J is TRBJ2-5; 8 positions agree with TRBD2. There are 13 residues in the CDR3. CDR1 and CDR2 from the germline V gene are DFQATT and SNEGSKA (reference sequence). This CDR3 reads CRAAGAPQETQYF. CDR3 DNA: TGCAGGGCAGCGGGAGCTCCACAAGAGACACAGTACTTC.

This clone is termed medium-sized. The V call is TRBV19, the J call TRBJ1-6; unclear D gene. V shed 6 bases and J shed 6 bases, with 12 bases lying between them. The CDR3 totals 14 residues. CDR1 LNHDA and CDR2 SQIVND come from the germline V gene (reference sequence). CDR3 loop: CASSFPEANSPLHF. In nucleotides, the CDR3 is TGTGCCAGTAGCTTTCCGGAAGCTAATTCACCCCTCCACTTT.

This clone has a count of ten or more. The chain employs TRBV2 and TRBJ2-5; D is unresolved. Germline assignment: CDR1 SNHLY and CDR2 FYNNEI. V was pared by 6 bases and J by 4 bases, with 12 bases between. The CDR3 is made up of 13 amino acids. The CDR3 spells CASSIRRLETQYF. CDR3 DNA: TGTGCCAGCAGCATCAGGCGGCTAGAGACCCAGTACTTC.

This clone was counted ten times or more. Written as DNA, the CDR3 is TGTGCCAGCAGTTTAGTTCGCCGCACTGAAGCTTTCTTT. Translated, it gives CASSLVRRTEAFF. The chain combines TRBV12-3 or TRBV12-4 with TRBJ1-1; D unresolved. V was trimmed by 1 base and J by 4 bases, leaving 7 bases between them. This CDR3 region has 13 residues.

Concerning this clone: The conserved phenylalanine or tryptophan is not found at the CDR3 terminus, so this likely reflects a read error. The V call is TRBV20-1, the J call TRBJ2-7; TRBD2 aligns across 7 bases. The CDR3 is 13 amino acids. The germline V gene has CDR1 DFQATT and CDR2 SNEGSKA (reference sequence). The chain's CDR3 is CSAGTIAHYVQYL. The CDR3 DNA is TGCAGTGCTGGGACTATAGCACACTACGTGCAGTACTTG.

This clone came up many times. This chain links TRBV29-1 with TRBJ2-3, with 13 bases lining up with TRBD2. V shed 5 bases, J shed 2 bases, and the junction held 10 bases outside the gene matches. The CDR3 sequence is 17 residues long. The V gene's germline CDR1 is SQVTM and CDR2 ANQGSEA. This CDR3 is CSVSKGGLAGDTDTQYF. The DNA for the CDR3 is TGCAGCGTTAGTAAAGGAGGACTAGCGGGAGACACAGATACGCAGTATTTT.

This chain uses TRBV6-2 or TRBV6-3 with TRBJ2-2; 11 positions agree with TRBD2. The CDR3 loop spans 19 amino acids. Germline V gene sequence: CDR1 MNHEY, CDR2 SVGEGT. Trimming cost V 0 bases and J 2 bases; bases outside gene matches: 8. In DNA form, the CDR3 reads TGTGCCAGCAGTTACTCAGGTCTAGCGGGAGGAATCAACACCGGGGAGCTGTTTTTT. This encodes CASSYSGLAGGINTGELFF.

To note about this clone: A much larger clone sits a single nucleotide away, making a read error possible. The chain couples TRBV6-4 to TRBJ2-1; TRBD2 matches 15 bases. Germline V gives CDR1 MRHNA, CDR2 SNTAGT. The CDR3 has 15 residues. CDR3 in amino acids: CVSRTSGGAGDEQFF. The CDR3 DNA reads as TGTGTCAGCAGGACTAGCGGGGGGGCCGGGGATGAGCAGTTCTTC.

This clone showed up just a few times. V gene TRBV6-1 combines with J gene TRBJ2-7; D remains ambiguous. V shed 7 bases and J shed 2 bases, with 9 bases lying between them. CDR1 is MNHNS and CDR2 is SASEGT in the germline V gene. The CDR3 totals 12 residues. CDR3 residues: CASTSFTYEQYF. The CDR3 DNA reads as TGTGCCAGCACTTCCTTCACCTACGAGCAGTACTTC.

The rearrangement joins TRBV2 to TRBJ2-2; 8 bases are shared with TRBD1. Germline V gene sequence: CDR1 SNHLY, CDR2 FYNNEI. Unmatched junction bases numbered 8, after V lost 4 bases and J lost 4 bases. The CDR3 runs to 16 residues. CDR3 protein: CASSVKGQAFTGELFF. Here the CDR3 DNA reads TGTGCCAGCAGTGTCAAGGGACAGGCTTTCACCGGGGAGCTGTTTTTT.

The chain uses TRBV30 and TRBJ2-2; 7 bases agree with TRBD1. The length of the CDR3 is 14 residues. After removal of 3 bases from V and 5 bases from J, the junction contained 6 bases not matched to a gene. Germline V gene lookup returns CDR1 GTSNPN and CDR2 SVGIG (reference sequence). In nucleotides, the CDR3 is TGTGCCTGGAGAGAGACAGGGAGAACCGGGGAGCTGTTTTTT. This gives the protein CAWRETGRTGELFF.

This clone has at least ten counts. The rearrangement links TRBV12-3 or TRBV12-4 to TRBJ2-5, with 7 nucleotides matching TRBD2. The J segment lost 5 bases and the V segment lost 7 bases, leaving 10 bases of the junction unmatched. This CDR3 has 14 residues. CDR3: CASTLGGDGETQYF. The CDR3 DNA reads TGTGCCAGCACCTTGGGGGGGGACGGCGAGACCCAGTACTTC.

The CDR3 coding sequence is TGTGCCAGCAGCTTAGCGGTAGAGTCTGGGAATGAGCAGTTCTTC. Encoded protein: CASSLAVESGNEQFF. The chain uses TRBV7-2 and TRBJ2-1; D not resolved. Germline loops: CDR1 SGHTA, CDR2 FQGNSA. The CDR3 extends over 15 amino acids. The V end lost 0 bases, the J end lost 7 bases, and 13 bases lay between the germline ends.

The chain combines TRBV5-6 with TRBJ1-1; tentative D call: TRBD1 (5 bases). The V end lost 3 bases, the J end lost 5 bases, and 14 bases lay between the germline ends. From germline, CDR1 is SGHDT and CDR2 YYEEEE. This CDR3 has 14 residues. The CDR3 DNA reads as TGTGCCAGCAGCTCCCAGGGAGTGAGGACTGAAGCTTTCTTT. It specifies CASSSQGVRTEAFF.